This T cell receptor beta chain originates from a study of beta chain features in type 1 diabetes. Across the study: The study found patients and healthy donors alike in age, gender and cell yields.

Sorted populations all exceeded 98% purity. This CDR3 is built from 16 residues. The V gene's germline CDR1 is KGHSH and CDR2 LQKENI. The germline V and J ends were trimmed by 2 bases and 5 bases, with 16 bases remaining between them. The sequenced template was cDNA made from the entire isolated RNA. Assay used: immunoSEQ multiplex PCR; TCRdb lists only in-frame clones, some missing. The profile covers 900,000 or so clones, with roughly 16% appearing a single time and 0.02% to 0.03% taken by the ten largest. Material for sequencing was naive CD4+ T cells from blood. J is TRBJ1-5 and V is TRBV18, with a weak D call TRBD1 (6 bases). The sequence was collected from a young woman in good health. The CDR3 DNA reads TGTGCCAGCTCACCAATCGGGGGGCGACGGGATCAGCCCCAGCATTTT. Residues: CASSPIGGRRDQPQHF.